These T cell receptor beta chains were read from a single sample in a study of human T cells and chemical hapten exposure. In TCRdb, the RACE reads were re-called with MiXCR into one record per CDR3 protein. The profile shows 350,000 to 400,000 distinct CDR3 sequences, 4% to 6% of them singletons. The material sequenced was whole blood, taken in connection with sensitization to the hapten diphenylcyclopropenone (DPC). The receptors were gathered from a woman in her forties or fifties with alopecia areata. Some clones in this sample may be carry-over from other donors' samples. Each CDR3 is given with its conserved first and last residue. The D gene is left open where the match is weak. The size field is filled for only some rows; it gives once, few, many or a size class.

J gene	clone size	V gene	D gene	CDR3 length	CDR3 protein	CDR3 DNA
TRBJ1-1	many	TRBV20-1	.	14	CSAPRQPGNTEAFF	TGCAGTGCTCCCCGACAGCCGGGGAACACTGAAGCTTTCTTT
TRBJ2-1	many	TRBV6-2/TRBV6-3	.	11	CASSWGVEQFF	TGTGCCAGCAGTTGGGGCGTTGAGCAGTTCTTC
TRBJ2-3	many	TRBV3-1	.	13	CASSQEMVGRQYF	TGTGCCAGCAGCCAAGAAATGGTCGGGAGGCAGTATTTT
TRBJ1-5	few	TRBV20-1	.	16	CSAIITDSNSNQPQHF	TGCAGTGCTATCATAACTGACAGTAATAGCAATCAGCCCCAGCATTTT
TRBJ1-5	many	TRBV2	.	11	CASSLGEPQHF	TGTGCCAGCAGTCTGGGAGAGCCCCAGCATTTT
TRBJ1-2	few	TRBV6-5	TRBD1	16	CASSYSTGQATYGYTF	TGTGCCAGCAGTTACTCCACTGGACAGGCCACCTATGGCTACACCTTC
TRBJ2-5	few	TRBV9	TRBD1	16	CASSVDTGGSRETQYF	TGTGCCAGCAGCGTCGACACAGGGGGCTCTAGAGAGACCCAGTACTTC
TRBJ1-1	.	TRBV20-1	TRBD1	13	CSAAGGDVGEAFF	TGCAGTGCTGCAGGGGGAGATGTCGGTGAAGCTTTCTTT
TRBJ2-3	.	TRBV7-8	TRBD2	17	CASSKDVTSGSEHTQYF	TGTGCCAGCAGCAAAGACGTCACTAGCGGGAGCGAACATACGCAGTATTTT
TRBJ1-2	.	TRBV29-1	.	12	CSAARGGHGYTF	TGCAGCGCTGCAAGGGGGGGCCATGGCTACACCTTC
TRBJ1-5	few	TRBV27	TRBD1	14	CASRTGVDNQPQHF	TGTGCCAGCAGGACAGGGGTCGATAATCAGCCCCAGCATTTT
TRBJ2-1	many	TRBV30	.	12	CAWSRQVNEQFF	TGTGCCTGGAGCAGACAGGTCAATGAGCAGTTCTTC
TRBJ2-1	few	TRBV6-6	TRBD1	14	CASNQGEWSNEQFF	TGTGCCAGCAATCAGGGGGAATGGAGCAATGAGCAGTTCTTC
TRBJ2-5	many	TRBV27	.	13	CASSLARKETQYF	TGTGCCAGCAGTTTAGCAAGGAAAGAGACCCAGTACTTC
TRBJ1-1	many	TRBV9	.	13	CASSAEDPEAAFF	TGTGCCAGCAGCGCTGAGGACCCCGAGGCAGCTTTCTTT
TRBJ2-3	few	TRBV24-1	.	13	CATSDATTDTQYF	TGTGCCACCAGTGATGCGACAACCGATACGCAGTATTTT
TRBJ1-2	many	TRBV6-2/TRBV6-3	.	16	CASSLPLTGMKEGYTF	TGTGCCAGCAGTCTTCCCTTGACAGGAATGAAGGAGGGCTACACCTTC
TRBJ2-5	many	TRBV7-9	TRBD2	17	CASRAGVAGGGQETQYF	TGTGCCAGCAGGGCGGGAGTAGCGGGAGGAGGCCAAGAGACCCAGTACTTC
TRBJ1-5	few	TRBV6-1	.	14	CASSEWQWGQPQHF	TGTGCCAGCAGTGAGTGGCAGTGGGGTCAGCCCCAGCATTTT
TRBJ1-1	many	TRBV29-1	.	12	CSVVGGGTEAFF	TGCAGCGTTGTTGGGGGGGGCACTGAAGCTTTCTTT
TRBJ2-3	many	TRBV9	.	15	CASSVAPLKEDTQYF	TGTGCCAGCAGCGTAGCTCCGCTAAAGGAAGATACGCAGTATTTT
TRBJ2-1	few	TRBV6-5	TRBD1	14	CASSSTGGKNEQFF	TGTGCCAGCAGTTCGACAGGGGGTAAGAATGAGCAGTTCTTC
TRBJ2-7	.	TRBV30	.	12	CAWSASLPEQYF	TGTGCCTGGAGCGCCTCGCTCCCCGAGCAGTACTTC
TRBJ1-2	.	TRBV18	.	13	CASSSGDGYGYTF	TGTGCCAGCTCATCAGGGGATGGATATGGCTACACCTTC
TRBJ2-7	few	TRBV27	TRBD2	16	CASSPSAGESNYEQYF	TGTGCCAGCAGTCCATCGGCGGGGGAAAGCAACTACGAGCAGTACTTC
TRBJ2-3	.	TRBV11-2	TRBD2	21	CASSPQPRVWTSGIGSDTQYF	TGTGCCAGCAGCCCCCAGCCCAGGGTCTGGACTAGCGGGATTGGGTCAGATACGCAGTATTTT
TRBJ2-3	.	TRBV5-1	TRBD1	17	CASSLESRTGSVDTQYF	TGCGCCAGCAGCTTGGAGTCTCGGACAGGGTCGGTCGATACGCAGTATTTT
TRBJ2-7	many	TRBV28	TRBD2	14	CAIYSGRGSYEQYF	TGTGCCATCTATAGCGGGAGAGGGAGCTACGAGCAGTACTTC
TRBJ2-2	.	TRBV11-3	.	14	CASSHDWDAGELFF	TGTGCCAGCAGCCACGACTGGGATGCTGGGGAGCTGTTTTTT
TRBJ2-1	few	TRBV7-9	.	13	CASSSTRWDEQFF	TGTGCCAGCAGCTCTACCAGATGGGATGAGCAGTTCTTC
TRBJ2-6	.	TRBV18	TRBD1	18	CASSPLGTGGPGANVLTF	TGTGCCAGCTCACCACTAGGGACAGGGGGCCCTGGGGCCAACGTCCTGACTTTC
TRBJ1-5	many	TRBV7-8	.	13	CASSLGTGQPQHF	TGTGCCAGCAGCTTAGGCACGGGGCAGCCCCAGCATTTT
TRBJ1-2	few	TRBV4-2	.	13	CASSQEGNGGYTF	TGTGCCAGCAGCCAGGAGGGGAACGGAGGCTACACCTTC
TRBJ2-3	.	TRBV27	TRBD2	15	CASSSRLAGGTTQYF	TGTGCCAGCAGTTCGAGACTAGCGGGAGGGACTACGCAGTATTTT
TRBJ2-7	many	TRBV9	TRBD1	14	CASSPWDSSYEQYF	TGTGCCAGCAGCCCGTGGGACAGCTCCTACGAGCAGTACTTC
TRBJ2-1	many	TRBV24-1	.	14	CATSEVTANNEQFF	TGTGCCACCAGTGAAGTGACAGCAAACAATGAGCAGTTCTTC
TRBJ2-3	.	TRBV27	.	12	CASSLSRGAQYF	TGTGCCAGCAGTTTATCACGCGGGGCGCAGTATTTT
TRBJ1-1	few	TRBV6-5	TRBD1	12	CASSYGTEEAFF	TGTGCCAGCAGTTACGGGACAGAGGAAGCTTTCTTT
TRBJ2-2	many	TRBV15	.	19	CATSSFGPEDGGNTGELFF	TGTGCCACCAGCTCCTTCGGCCCGGAAGACGGGGGGAACACCGGGGAGCTGTTTTTT
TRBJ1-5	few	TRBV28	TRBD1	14	CASRPGQSYQPQHF	TGTGCCAGCAGACCGGGACAGAGTTATCAGCCCCAGCATTTT